Listed below are T cell receptor beta chains from one sample, sequenced in a study of blood T cell repertoires in COVID-19. Sequenced by immunoSEQ multiplex PCR; TCRdb stores in-frame clones only, minus some. The sample consists of some 190,000 clones, roughly 82% of them appearing once. Sequencing was performed on peripheral blood. The receptors shown here come from a woman aged 55-70 years with COVID-19, enrolled during active disease. CDR3s include the opening cysteine and the closing phenylalanine or tryptophan. The D gene is left open where the match is weak. Some rows have no size entry. The others give once, few or many, or a class for an expanded clone.

CAWSVQVLPNYGYTF,TGTGCCTGGAGTGTCCAGGTCCTACCAAACTATGGCTACACCTTC,NA,TRBV30,TRBJ1-2,NA
CASSLGWGRETQYF,TGTGCCAGCAGCTTAGGTTGGGGGCGAGAGACCCAGTACTTC,NA,TRBV11-1,TRBJ2-5,NA
CASSLEQSYGYTF,TGTGCCAGCAGTTTAGAACAAAGCTATGGCTACACCTTC,NA,TRBV28,TRBJ1-2,NA
CASGRMNYGYTF,TGTGCCAGCGGCAGGATGAACTATGGCTACACCTTC,NA,TRBV5-5,TRBJ1-2,NA
CASSPGGNQPQHF,TGTGCCAGCAGTCCAGGGGGCAATCAGCCCCAGCATTTT,NA,TRBV6-5,TRBJ1-5,few
CASSAFQGFTLAETQYF,TGTGCCAGCAGCGCGTTTCAGGGGTTCACCCTAGCAGAGACCCAGTACTTC,NA,TRBV25-1,TRBJ2-5,NA
CASSSGTSVTQYF,TGTGCCAGTAGTAGTGGGACTAGTGTTACGCAGTATTTT,TRBD2,TRBV19,TRBJ2-3,once
CASSLRGDYPLTYEQYF,TGTGCCAGCAGTTTACGAGGTGACTACCCTCTTACCTACGAGCAGTACTTC,NA,TRBV27,TRBJ2-7,NA
CASSYSGGSDEQYF,TGTGCCAGCAGTTACTCAGGTGGAAGCGACGAGCAGTACTTC,NA,TRBV6-5,TRBJ2-7,NA
CASSLVVGGAGELFF,TGTGCCAGCAGCTTAGTGGTGGGGGGTGCCGGGGAGCTGTTTTTT,NA,TRBV11-2,TRBJ2-2,NA
CASSFWGGGQETQYF,TGTGCCAGCAGCTTCTGGGGAGGGGGGCAAGAGACCCAGTACTTC,NA,TRBV7-6,TRBJ2-5,NA
CASSLGSGRGETQYF,TGTGCCAGCAGCTTAGGAAGCGGGAGAGGAGAGACCCAGTACTTC,TRBD2,TRBV7-2,TRBJ2-5,NA
CASSVVVVQETQYF,TGTGCCAGCAGCGTTGTGGTAGTCCAAGAGACCCAGTACTTC,NA,TRBV7-9,TRBJ2-5,NA
CASSPGADTEAFF,TGTGCCAGCTCACCAGGGGCCGACACTGAAGCTTTCTTT,NA,TRBV18,TRBJ1-1,NA
CASSQRTDANTQYF,TGTGCCAGCAGCCAACGGACAGATGCCAATACGCAGTATTTT,NA,TRBV11-1,TRBJ2-3,NA
CASSPGTVNTEAFF,TGTGCCAGCAGCCCAGGGACAGTGAACACTGAAGCTTTCTTT,TRBD1,TRBV7-9,TRBJ1-1,NA
CASSESLGTGDAQYF,TGTGCCAGCAGTGAATCATTGGGGACAGGGGATGCCCAGTACTTC,TRBD1,TRBV6-1,TRBJ2-5,NA
CASSIGTSGIDKSTDTQYF,TGTGCCAGTAGTATAGGAACTAGCGGGATCGACAAGAGCACAGATACGCAGTATTTT,TRBD2,TRBV19,TRBJ2-3,NA
CASSMGTSGGKHEQFF,TGTGCCAGTAGTATGGGGACTAGCGGGGGGAAGCATGAGCAGTTCTTC,TRBD2,TRBV19,TRBJ2-1,few
CASSSSPRGGETQYF,TGCGCCAGCAGCTCCTCGCCCCGCGGGGGGGAGACCCAGTACTTC,TRBD2,TRBV5-1,TRBJ2-5,NA
CASSKRTSGSRNEQFF,TGTGCCAGCAGTAAACGGACTAGCGGGAGTAGGAATGAGCAGTTCTTC,TRBD2,TRBV28,TRBJ2-1,NA
CASSQRKSGFQAEKLFF,TGCGCCAGCAGCCAACGAAAATCCGGGTTCCAAGCTGAAAAACTGTTTTTT,NA,TRBV4-1,TRBJ1-4,NA
CASSQGSQLAKAYNEQFF,TGTGCCAGCAGCCAAGGAAGTCAACTAGCGAAGGCCTACAATGAGCAGTTCTTC,TRBD2,TRBV3-1/TRBV3-2,TRBJ2-1,NA
CASSLDRGLIDTGELFF,TGTGCCAGCAGCTTGGACAGGGGGCTGATAGACACCGGGGAGCTGTTTTTT,TRBD1,TRBV5-8,TRBJ2-2,NA
CASSIEVGQGNSPLHF,TGTGCCAGTAGTATAGAAGTGGGACAGGGGAATTCACCCCTCCACTTT,TRBD1,TRBV19,TRBJ1-6,NA
CASSRGLAGFTDTQYF,TGTGCCAGCAGCAGAGGACTAGCGGGATTCACAGATACGCAGTATTTT,TRBD2,TRBV7-9,TRBJ2-3,NA
CASSLGGRRYNEQFF,TGTGCCAGCAGCTTAGGGGGGCGCAGGTACAATGAGCAGTTCTTC,NA,TRBV7-2,TRBJ2-1,few
CASSQGSDPGREKLFF,TGCGCCAGCAGCCAGGGCTCGGACCCTGGGAGGGAAAAACTGTTTTTT,NA,TRBV4-1,TRBJ1-4,few
CASSRGYPTHNEQFF,TGTGCCAGCAGCCGGGGGTATCCTACCCACAATGAGCAGTTCTTC,NA,TRBV11-2,TRBJ2-1,NA